This T cell receptor beta chain was obtained from a study of T cell clonality in common variable immunodeficiency. CVID and control samples used equivalent genomic DNA input. Here immunoSEQ multiplex PCR was the method, and the copy in TCRdb shows in-frame clones only, minus some. The repertoire consists of fewer than 50,000 clones, none detected only once. Donors gave roughly 4.5 to 9 ml heparinized peripheral whole blood. Whole-study findings and limits: Authors noted CVID clonality's cause needs subpopulation repertoire sequencing. In common variable immunodeficiency, TCR beta chains reportedly carried fewer deletions and N-nucleotide insertions.

This CDR3 is 16 amino acids long. V gave up 5 bases and J gave up 4 bases; unmatched junction bases: 11. Germline loops: CDR1 MDHEN, CDR2 SYDVKM. Many counts were recorded for this clone. Its antigen is unidentified. The CDR3 end is not reached by the read, which stops 3 residues before it; the germline J gene fills it in. The clonotype comes from a person aged 18 to 69 in good health. This chain uses TRBV28 with TRBJ2-1, with 7 bases fitting TRBD1. Material: peripheral blood mononuclear cells. CDR3 DNA, as far as it was read: TGTGCCAGCAGTCCACCCTCTAGGGGGCTATACAATGAG. Translation: CASSPPSRGLYNE. The whole CDR3 protein is CASSPPSRGLYNEQFF.